These T cell receptor beta chains were read from a single sample in a study of healthy donors' naive CD4 and CD8 T cells. MiXCR, applied by TCRdb to the reads, yields one record per CDR3 protein. Of about 180,000 distinct CDR3 sequences listed, nearly 75% are singletons. The sequenced sample consisted of naive CD4+ and CD8+ T cells sorted from blood, pooled from several donors. These receptors were taken from a pool of human donors in good health; the sample pools cells from several healthy donors. CDR3s include the opening cysteine and the closing phenylalanine or tryptophan. Each record gives: V gene, clone size, D gene, J gene, CDR3 DNA, CDR3 protein. A D gene is named only where the DNA matches it firmly. Where a row states a size, it is once, few, many or the class of an expanded clone; other rows omit it.

TRBV19	.	.	TRBJ2-5	TGTGCCACCCGAAGCCCTGCTAGGGGTGAGACCCAGTACTTC	CATRSPARGETQYF
TRBV29-1	.	.	TRBJ2-7	TGCAGCGTCAACCTCCCCTGGTCTGCTGGGTCCTACGAGCAGTACTTC	CSVNLPWSAGSYEQYF
TRBV6-2/TRBV6-3	few	.	TRBJ2-7	TGTGCCAGCAGCTCCGGACAGCTCTACGAGCAGTACTTC	CASSSGQLYEQYF
TRBV19	.	TRBD1	TRBJ1-5	TGTGCCAGTAGTATGGGACAGGGTAGCAATCAGCCCCAGCATTTT	CASSMGQGSNQPQHF
TRBV6-6	.	TRBD1	TRBJ2-7	TGTGCCGTGCGTGGGACAGGGGCTTACTACGAGCAGTACTTC	CAVRGTGAYYEQYF
TRBV5-6	few	.	TRBJ2-1	TGTGCCAGCACCGAGGGCAATGAGCAGTTCTTC	CASTEGNEQFF
TRBV10-3	.	TRBD1	TRBJ2-7	TGTGCCATCAGTGTTGACAGGGAAGAGCAGTACTTC	CAISVDREEQYF
TRBV27	.	.	TRBJ2-2	TGTGCCAGCAGTTATGATATGAACACCGGGGAGCTGTTTTTT	CASSYDMNTGELFF
TRBV6-5	once	TRBD2	TRBJ2-7	TGTGCCAGCAGGCGTCTTCTACTAGCGGGAGGGTTCAACGAGCAGTACTTC	CASRRLLLAGGFNEQYF
TRBV11-1	.	.	TRBJ2-3	TGTGCCAGCAGCTTAAATCTCGGGGCGTTAAATACGCAGTATTTT	CASSLNLGALNTQYF
TRBV6-5	few	.	TRBJ1-1	TGTGCCAGCAGTTACTCGTTTGGCTTCGAAGCTTTCTTT	CASSYSFGFEAFF
TRBV29-1	once	TRBD1	TRBJ1-5	TGCAGCATTGGACAGGGAGCCCAGCCCCAGCATTTT	CSIGQGAQPQHF
TRBV19	.	.	TRBJ1-1	TGTGCCAGCGTCTCCCCTGGCCTCATGAACACTGAAGCTTTCTTT	CASVSPGLMNTEAFF
TRBV27	few	.	TRBJ2-7	TGTGCCAGCAGCATTAAGGTTAACTCCTACGAGCAGTACTTC	CASSIKVNSYEQYF
TRBV29-1	few	TRBD1	TRBJ2-7	TGCAGCGTTGTGGGACAGTACGAGCAGTACTTC	CSVVGQYEQYF
TRBV29-1	.	.	TRBJ2-3	TGCAGCGACCTGGGACTTTCTTACACAGATACGCAGTATTTT	CSDLGLSYTDTQYF
TRBV29-1	.	TRBD1	TRBJ2-1	TGCAGCGTTGTGGTCAGGGGGCAAGTCAATGAGCAGTTCTTC	CSVVVRGQVNEQFF
TRBV29-1	.	.	TRBJ2-7	TGCAGCGTTGTCCAGGCGGCCTACGAGCAGTACTTC	CSVVQAAYEQYF
TRBV29-1	.	.	TRBJ2-1	TGCAGCGTTGAAGGAGGAGACACATCGAATTCCTACAATGAGCAGTTCTTC	CSVEGGDTSNSYNEQFF
TRBV6-5	.	TRBD1	TRBJ2-3	TGTGCCAGCAGTTCCACCCTGGGACAGCTAAGCACAGATACGCAGTATTTT	CASSSTLGQLSTDTQYF
TRBV29-1	.	.	TRBJ2-1	TGCAGCGATTCCCAGCGGACTTACAATGAGCAGTTCTTC	CSDSQRTYNEQFF